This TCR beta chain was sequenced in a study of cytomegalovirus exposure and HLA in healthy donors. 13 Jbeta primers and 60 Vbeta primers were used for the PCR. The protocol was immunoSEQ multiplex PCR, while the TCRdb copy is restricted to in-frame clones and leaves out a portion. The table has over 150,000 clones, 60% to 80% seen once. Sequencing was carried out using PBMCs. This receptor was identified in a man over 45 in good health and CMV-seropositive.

DNA for the CDR3: TGTGCCAGCAGAGGTGACAGTTATAACTATGGCTACACCTTC. The encoded protein is CASRGDSYNYGYTF. The chain uses TRBV2 and TRBJ1-2, with D tentatively TRBD1 (5 bases). Trimming left V 6 bases short and J 1 base short, with 12 bases between. This CDR3 contains 14 residues. Germline assignment: CDR1 SNHLY and CDR2 FYNNEI.